A selection of T cell receptor beta chains follows, all from one sample in a study of cytomegalovirus exposure and HLA in healthy donors. Profiling relied on immunoSEQ multiplex PCR, and the TCRdb table lists in-frame clones only, not all of them. Of 74,000 or so clones listed, 79% are singletons. Sequencing was performed on PBMCs. The receptors derive from a woman in her forties in good health and CMV-seropositive. Each CDR3 is given with its conserved first and last residue. Fields, in order: J gene, CDR3 length, clone size, V gene, D gene, CDR3 protein, CDR3 DNA. The D gene is left open where the match is weak. Size values are once, few and many counts, or a class for expanded clones, and some rows have none.

J gene: TRBJ1-4
CDR3 length: 14
clone size: .
V gene: TRBV6-1
D gene: TRBD1
CDR3 protein: CASSEGQGFEKLFF
CDR3 DNA: TGTGCCAGCAGTGAAGGACAGGGGTTTGAAAAACTGTTTTTT

J gene: TRBJ1-4
CDR3 length: 16
clone size: .
V gene: TRBV5-1
D gene: .
CDR3 protein: CASSSTYGARGEKLFF
CDR3 DNA: TGCGCCAGCAGTTCCACTTACGGGGCGCGGGGAGAAAAACTGTTTTTT

J gene: TRBJ2-7
CDR3 length: 13
clone size: .
V gene: TRBV30
D gene: TRBD1
CDR3 protein: CAWSRTGINEQYF
CDR3 DNA: TGTGCCTGGAGTAGGACAGGGATCAACGAGCAGTACTTC

J gene: TRBJ1-1
CDR3 length: 15
clone size: .
V gene: TRBV5-1
D gene: TRBD1
CDR3 protein: CASSQGTALGAEAFF
CDR3 DNA: TGCGCCAGCAGCCAAGGGACAGCCCTAGGCGCTGAAGCTTTCTTT

J gene: TRBJ1-2
CDR3 length: 13
clone size: few
V gene: TRBV15
D gene: .
CDR3 protein: CATSRGHGESYTF
CDR3 DNA: TGTGCCACCAGCAGAGGTCACGGGGAAAGCTACACCTTC

J gene: TRBJ2-7
CDR3 length: 15
clone size: .
V gene: TRBV5-1
D gene: TRBD2
CDR3 protein: CASSQVAGGAYEQYF
CDR3 DNA: TGCGCCAGCAGCCAGGTAGCGGGAGGGGCCTACGAGCAGTACTTC

J gene: TRBJ1-2
CDR3 length: 13
clone size: .
V gene: TRBV29-1
D gene: .
CDR3 protein: CSAEGGLYYGYTF
CDR3 DNA: TGCAGCGCAGAGGGGGGGTTATACTATGGCTACACCTTC

J gene: TRBJ1-1
CDR3 length: 15
clone size: once
V gene: TRBV19
D gene: .
CDR3 protein: CASRAGVGRDTEAFF
CDR3 DNA: TGTGCCAGTAGAGCCGGGGTGGGTAGGGACACTGAAGCTTTCTTT

J gene: TRBJ2-1
CDR3 length: 18
clone size: .
V gene: TRBV18
D gene: TRBD2
CDR3 protein: CASSPRLRLARIYNEQFF
CDR3 DNA: TGTGCCAGCTCACCAAGGCTGAGACTAGCGCGGATCTACAATGAGCAGTTCTTC

J gene: TRBJ2-3
CDR3 length: 13
clone size: .
V gene: TRBV30
D gene: .
CDR3 protein: CAWMTQDTDTQYF
CDR3 DNA: TGTGCCTGGATGACACAAGACACAGATACGCAGTATTTT

J gene: TRBJ2-7
CDR3 length: 15
clone size: .
V gene: TRBV28
D gene: TRBD2
CDR3 protein: CASRTTSGKSYEQYF
CDR3 DNA: TGTGCCAGCAGGACGACTAGCGGGAAATCCTACGAGCAGTACTTC

J gene: TRBJ2-7
CDR3 length: 15
clone size: .
V gene: TRBV2
D gene: .
CDR3 protein: CASSPSVWLSYEQYF
CDR3 DNA: TGTGCCAGCAGTCCTTCAGTGTGGCTTTCCTACGAGCAGTACTTC

J gene: TRBJ2-7
CDR3 length: 13
clone size: .
V gene: TRBV2
D gene: TRBD1
CDR3 protein: CASVQDRPDEQYF
CDR3 DNA: TGTGCCAGCGTCCAGGACAGGCCGGACGAGCAGTACTTC

J gene: TRBJ2-7
CDR3 length: 14
clone size: .
V gene: TRBV2
D gene: TRBD1
CDR3 protein: CASNRDRPSYEQYF
CDR3 DNA: TGTGCCAGCAATCGGGACAGGCCCTCCTACGAGCAGTACTTC

J gene: TRBJ1-2
CDR3 length: 18
clone size: .
V gene: TRBV28
D gene: TRBD1
CDR3 protein: CASSLTGTGAPPGHGYTF
CDR3 DNA: TGTGCCAGCAGTCTTACCGGGACAGGAGCCCCCCCCGGTCATGGCTACACCTTC

J gene: TRBJ2-1
CDR3 length: 15
clone size: .
V gene: TRBV18
D gene: TRBD1
CDR3 protein: CASSPPGTAYNEQFF
CDR3 DNA: TGTGCCAGCTCACCACCCGGGACAGCTTACAATGAGCAGTTCTTC

J gene: TRBJ1-1
CDR3 length: 15
clone size: .
V gene: TRBV5-5
D gene: .
CDR3 protein: CASSLSPGANTEAFF
CDR3 DNA: TGTGCCAGCAGCCTCAGTCCAGGGGCGAACACTGAAGCTTTCTTT

J gene: TRBJ2-5
CDR3 length: 15
clone size: once
V gene: TRBV5-6
D gene: TRBD2
CDR3 protein: CASSLDGRGQETQYF
CDR3 DNA: TGTGCCAGCAGCCTCGACGGGAGGGGCCAAGAGACCCAGTACTTC

J gene: TRBJ1-2
CDR3 length: 12
clone size: .
V gene: TRBV5-1
D gene: .
CDR3 protein: CASSLGQGGYTF
CDR3 DNA: TGCGCCAGCAGCTTGGGACAAGGTGGCTACACCTTC

J gene: TRBJ1-1
CDR3 length: 19
clone size: .
V gene: TRBV7-6
D gene: .
CDR3 protein: CASSSTDMGGPGMNTEAFF
CDR3 DNA: TGTGCCAGCAGCTCCACCGATATGGGAGGGCCAGGAATGAACACTGAAGCTTTCTTT

J gene: TRBJ2-7
CDR3 length: 14
clone size: .
V gene: TRBV28
D gene: TRBD2
CDR3 protein: CASSSLAVVYEQYF
CDR3 DNA: TGTGCCAGCAGTTCACTAGCGGTTGTTTACGAGCAGTACTTC

J gene: TRBJ2-5
CDR3 length: 14
clone size: once
V gene: TRBV13
D gene: .
CDR3 protein: CASSSRGAQETQYF
CDR3 DNA: TGTGCCAGCTCTTCAAGGGGCGCACAAGAGACCCAGTACTTC

J gene: TRBJ2-2
CDR3 length: 15
clone size: once
V gene: TRBV5-1
D gene: .
CDR3 protein: CASSLTGKDTGELFF
CDR3 DNA: TGCGCCAGCAGCTTGACAGGGAAGGACACCGGGGAGCTGTTTTTT

J gene: TRBJ1-5
CDR3 length: 14
clone size: .
V gene: TRBV6-1
D gene: .
CDR3 protein: CASSAPGHNQPQHF
CDR3 DNA: TGTGCCAGCAGTGCACCGGGACACAATCAGCCCCAGCATTTT

J gene: TRBJ2-1
CDR3 length: 14
clone size: .
V gene: TRBV28
D gene: .
CDR3 protein: CASSFLDYKNEQFF
CDR3 DNA: TGTGCCAGCAGTTTCCTAGACTACAAGAATGAGCAGTTCTTC

J gene: TRBJ2-2
CDR3 length: 16
clone size: .
V gene: TRBV5-1
D gene: .
CDR3 protein: CASSLGSQANTGELFF
CDR3 DNA: TGCGCCAGCAGCTTGGGAAGTCAGGCGAACACCGGGGAGCTGTTTTTT

J gene: TRBJ2-3
CDR3 length: 15
clone size: .
V gene: TRBV30
D gene: TRBD1
CDR3 protein: CAWTLPGQGADTQYF
CDR3 DNA: TGTGCCTGGACCCTCCCGGGACAGGGGGCAGATACGCAGTATTTT

J gene: TRBJ2-7
CDR3 length: 13
clone size: .
V gene: TRBV27
D gene: TRBD1
CDR3 protein: CASSDRGLYEQYF
CDR3 DNA: TGTGCCAGCAGTGATAGGGGGCTTTACGAGCAGTACTTC

J gene: TRBJ1-2
CDR3 length: 15
clone size: .
V gene: TRBV5-4
D gene: TRBD1
CDR3 protein: CASSLVQGANYGYTF
CDR3 DNA: TGTGCCAGCAGCTTGGTCCAGGGGGCTAACTATGGCTACACCTTC

J gene: TRBJ2-7
CDR3 length: 14
clone size: few
V gene: TRBV6-6
D gene: TRBD2
CDR3 protein: CATLAGARGYEQYF
CDR3 DNA: TGTGCCACATTAGCGGGGGCCAGGGGCTACGAGCAGTACTTC

J gene: TRBJ2-7
CDR3 length: 13
clone size: .
V gene: TRBV5-4
D gene: .
CDR3 protein: CASSFQTSGEQYF
CDR3 DNA: TGTGCCAGCAGCTTTCAAACCAGCGGGGAGCAGTACTTC

J gene: TRBJ1-5
CDR3 length: 16
clone size: few
V gene: TRBV6-6
D gene: .
CDR3 protein: CASRNTGLNSNQPQHF
CDR3 DNA: TGTGCCAGCAGAAACACTGGACTGAATAGCAATCAGCCCCAGCATTTT

J gene: TRBJ2-5
CDR3 length: 11
clone size: .
V gene: TRBV30
D gene: .
CDR3 protein: CAWLVRETQYF
CDR3 DNA: TGTGCCTGGCTAGTCCGGGAGACCCAGTACTTC

J gene: TRBJ2-7
CDR3 length: 17
clone size: .
V gene: TRBV4-1
D gene: TRBD2
CDR3 protein: CASSLPRLAGGPYEQYF
CDR3 DNA: TGCGCCAGCAGCCTACCCAGACTAGCGGGAGGGCCGTACGAGCAGTACTTC

J gene: TRBJ2-7
CDR3 length: 13
clone size: .
V gene: TRBV9
D gene: .
CDR3 protein: CASSVGAAYEQYF
CDR3 DNA: TGTGCCAGCAGCGTAGGGGCCGCCTACGAGCAGTACTTC

J gene: TRBJ2-1
CDR3 length: 14
clone size: .
V gene: TRBV9
D gene: TRBD1
CDR3 protein: CASSVGDRPNEQFF
CDR3 DNA: TGTGCCAGCAGCGTAGGGGACAGGCCCAATGAGCAGTTCTTC

J gene: TRBJ2-3
CDR3 length: 14
clone size: .
V gene: TRBV29-1
D gene: .
CDR3 protein: CSVVGLESTDTQYF
CDR3 DNA: TGCAGCGTTGTAGGACTCGAAAGCACAGATACGCAGTATTTT

J gene: TRBJ2-2
CDR3 length: 14
clone size: .
V gene: TRBV9
D gene: .
CDR3 protein: CASSVVGGTGELFF
CDR3 DNA: TGTGCCAGCAGCGTAGTCGGGGGCACCGGGGAGCTGTTTTTT

J gene: TRBJ2-5
CDR3 length: 15
clone size: few
V gene: TRBV7-6
D gene: TRBD2
CDR3 protein: CASSPLAGGIETQYF
CDR3 DNA: TGTGCCAGCAGCCCGCTAGCGGGAGGAATAGAGACCCAGTACTTC

J gene: TRBJ2-1
CDR3 length: 19
clone size: .
V gene: TRBV4-1
D gene: TRBD2
CDR3 protein: CASSQVWTSSYNEDNEQFF
CDR3 DNA: TGCGCCAGCAGCCAAGTTTGGACTAGCAGCTACAATGAGGACAATGAGCAGTTCTTC

J gene: TRBJ1-4
CDR3 length: 14
clone size: .
V gene: TRBV2
D gene: .
CDR3 protein: CASSLPHPPVKLFF
CDR3 DNA: TGTGCCAGCAGCCTACCCCATCCGCCCGTAAAACTGTTTTTT

J gene: TRBJ2-7
CDR3 length: 14
clone size: .
V gene: TRBV7-9
D gene: TRBD1
CDR3 protein: CASSSDRDFYEQYF
CDR3 DNA: TGTGCCAGCAGCTCGGACAGGGATTTCTACGAGCAGTACTTC